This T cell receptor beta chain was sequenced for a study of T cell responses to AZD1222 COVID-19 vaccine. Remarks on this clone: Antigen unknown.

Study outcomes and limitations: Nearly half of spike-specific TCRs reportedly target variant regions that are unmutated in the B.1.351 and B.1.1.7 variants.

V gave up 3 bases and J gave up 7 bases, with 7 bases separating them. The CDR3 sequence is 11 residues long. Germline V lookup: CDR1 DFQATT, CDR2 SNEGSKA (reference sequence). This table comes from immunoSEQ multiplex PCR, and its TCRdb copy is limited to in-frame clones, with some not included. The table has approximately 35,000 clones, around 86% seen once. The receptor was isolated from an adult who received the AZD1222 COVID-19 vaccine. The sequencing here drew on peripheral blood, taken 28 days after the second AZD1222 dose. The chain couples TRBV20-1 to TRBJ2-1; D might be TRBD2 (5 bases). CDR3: CSARERNEQFF. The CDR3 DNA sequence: TGCAGTGCTAGGGAGCGGAATGAGCAGTTCTTC.